This record looks at one T cell receptor (beta chain) sequence and its context. What antigen it recognizes has not been identified. The conserved closing phenylalanine or tryptophan is absent in this CDR3, likely reflecting a read error. Libraries of naive CD8 T cells were built from around 20,000 to 1,000,000 sorted cells, with 10%, 30% or 50% of the purified RNA used. Naive CD8 T cells were FACS-sorted as CD8+CD4-CCR7+CD45RA+ on a BD FACSAria II into RLT Plus buffer. Detection sensitivity was tested by spiking Jurkat RNA equal to some 10 TCR copies' worth into samples containing roughly 18,000-1,000,000 naive CD8 T cells. CD8 T cells were enriched using RosetteSep CD8+ T Cell Enrichment Cocktail and Ficoll-Paque, and the enriched cells then underwent ACK red cell lysis. These data originate in a study of molecular identifiers for immune sequencing clone quantification (dated by TCRdb to between 2017 and 2018). At the level of the whole study: For a replicate experiment, RNA from around 20,000 or 100,000 naive CD8 T cells was divided into five aliquots, of which four were sequenced. The study was a methods study using CD8 T cells to benchmark molecular-identifier clustering-based TCR repertoire sequencing (MIDCIRS) and TCR RNA copy counting.

V drops 4 bases and J drops 2 bases, leaving 15 bases in between. CDR1 and CDR2 (SGHRS, YFSETQ) derive from the germline V gene. The CDR3 sequence runs 15 residues, both termini included. Of all the DNA, just the CDR3 is kept, 45 bases in frame from base 1. The library was produced with PCR. The reads were generated on a NextSeq 500. Bulk TCR libraries were prepared as previously described, using TCR primers listed in Table S5. The Qiagen AllPrep DNA/RNA kit was used to purify total RNA. Before any analysis, reads coming from multiple sequencing runs of the same library were combined into one pool. The source study handled its data this way. Only reads with exact TCR constant sequence were kept, trimmed to 150 nt, and grouped by their 12-nt molecular barcodes. Reads in each barcode group were sub-clustered using a 15% Levenshtein threshold, and a quality-weighted consensus sequence was built for each RNA molecule. Non-functional sequences were filtered out, along with any lower-count sequence sitting one edit away from another sequence. Barcode sub-clusters with fewer than 20% of the maximum read count were removed, based on fitting two negative binomial distributions. TCRdb passed the public sequencing reads through fastp at Q25 and MiXCR, retaining productive beta sequences. Duplicate CDR3 protein sequences are folded into a single record with the most common DNA and genes. TCRdb assigned the V and J calls; the authors' analysis was not used. Recorded for this sample are around 480,000 distinct CDR3 sequences; around 23% of them occurred a single time. The top ten clonotypes cover under 0.85% of the sample.

Broader findings and caveats from the paper: Highly expanded clone sizes could be underestimated because identical TCR molecules may share a barcode. Spiked-in Jurkat TCR RNA (approximately 10 copies' worth), which is not part of the donor repertoire, was contained in the naive libraries. When barcode sub-clustering was not used, chimeric consensus sequences inflated TCR diversity, with chimeras reaching as high as 47%. A single cell's worth of spiked-in Jurkat TCR RNA was reported detectable even among under 1.3 million naive CD8 T cells. Approximately 2.7 recovered TCR RNA copies per cell were obtained by modeling, versus roughly 10 by digital PCR, implying a capture efficiency of 25% to 30%. In CMV-specific effector cells, over 98% of molecules were held by clones above 20 RNA copies, whereas under 1% of molecules were held by such clones in naive cells.

This sequence originates from a human donor in good health. Some libraries in this study had Jurkat cell RNA spiked in. Sequenced input: naive CD8+ T cells from blood, with Jurkat cell RNA spiked in. Per the publication, the cell subset or site label means: FACS-sorted CD8+CD4-CCR7+CD45RA+ naive T cells. This chain is built from TRBV5-1 and TRBJ1-1; no D gene call is confident. The bases are TGCGCCAGCAGCCCGTGGGCCTCGGAAAACACTGAAGCTTTCTCT. The encoded protein is CASSPWASENTEAFS.